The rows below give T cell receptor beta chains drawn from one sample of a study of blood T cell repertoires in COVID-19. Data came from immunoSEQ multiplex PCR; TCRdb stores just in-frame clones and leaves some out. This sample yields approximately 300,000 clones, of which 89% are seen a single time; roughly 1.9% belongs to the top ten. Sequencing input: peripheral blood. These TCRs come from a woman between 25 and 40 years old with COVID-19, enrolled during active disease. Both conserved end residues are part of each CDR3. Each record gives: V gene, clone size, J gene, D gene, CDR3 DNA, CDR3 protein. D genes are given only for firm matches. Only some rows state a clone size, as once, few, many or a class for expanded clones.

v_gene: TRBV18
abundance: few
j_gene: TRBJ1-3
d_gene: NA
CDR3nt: TGTGCCAGCTTCGGTGGAAACACCATATATTTT
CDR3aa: CASFGGNTIYF

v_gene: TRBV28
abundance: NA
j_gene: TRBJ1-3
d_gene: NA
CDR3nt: TGTGCCAGCAGCCCGACAGCGAACACCATATATTTT
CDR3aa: CASSPTANTIYF

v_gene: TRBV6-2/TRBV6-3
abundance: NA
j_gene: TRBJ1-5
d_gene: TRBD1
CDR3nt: TGTGCCAGCAGTGGACAGGGATGGAATCAGCCCCAGCATTTT
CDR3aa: CASSGQGWNQPQHF

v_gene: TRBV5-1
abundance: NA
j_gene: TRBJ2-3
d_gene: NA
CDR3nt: TGCGCCAGCAGCTTGGGAGGTTGGGGGGGCGGACAACTCACAGATACGCAGTATTTT
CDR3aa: CASSLGGWGGGQLTDTQYF

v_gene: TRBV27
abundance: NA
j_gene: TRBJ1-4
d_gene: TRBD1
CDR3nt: TGTGCCAGCCGACGTGGGACAGGGGTTTCCAATAATGAAAAACTGTTTTTT
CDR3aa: CASRRGTGVSNNEKLFF

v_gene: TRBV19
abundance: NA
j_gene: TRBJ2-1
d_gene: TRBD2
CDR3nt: TGTGCCAGTAGGCCTCCTAGCGGGGGCGAGCAGTTCTTC
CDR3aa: CASRPPSGGEQFF

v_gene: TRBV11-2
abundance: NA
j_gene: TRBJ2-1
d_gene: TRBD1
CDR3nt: TGTGCCAGCAGCTTTCATAAGGGGGCGATCTTC
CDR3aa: CASSFHKGAIF

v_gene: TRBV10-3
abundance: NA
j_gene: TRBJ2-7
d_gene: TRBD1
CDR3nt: TGTGCCATCAGCCCACAGGGGGACGAGCAGTACTTC
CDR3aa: CAISPQGDEQYF

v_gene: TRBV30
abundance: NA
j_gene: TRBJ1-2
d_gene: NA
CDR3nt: TGTGCCTCGCCATTCCAGGGGACTAACTATGGCTACACCTTC
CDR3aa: CASPFQGTNYGYTF

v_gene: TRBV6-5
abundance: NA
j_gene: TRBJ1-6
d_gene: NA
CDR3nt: TGTGCCAGCAGTATCCTGAGGGATTCACCCCTCCACTTT
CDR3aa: CASSILRDSPLHF

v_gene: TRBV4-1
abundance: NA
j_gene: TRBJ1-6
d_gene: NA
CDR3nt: TGCGCCAGCAGCCAAGATTTAGGGAGGCTCTCCTATAATTCACCCCTCCACTTT
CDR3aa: CASSQDLGRLSYNSPLHF

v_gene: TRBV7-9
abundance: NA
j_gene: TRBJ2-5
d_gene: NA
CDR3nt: TGTGCCAGCATCGCCGCGGGACAGCCAGAGACCCAGTACTTC
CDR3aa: CASIAAGQPETQYF

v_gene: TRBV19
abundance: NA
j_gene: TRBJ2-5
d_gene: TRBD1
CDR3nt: TGTGCCAGTAGTAGGACAGGAGAAGAGACCCAGTACTTC
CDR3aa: CASSRTGEETQYF

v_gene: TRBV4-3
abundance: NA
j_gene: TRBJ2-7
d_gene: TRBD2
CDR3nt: TGCGCCAGCAGCCACGGACTAGCCGAATCCTTAGAGCAGTACTTC
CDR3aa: CASSHGLAESLEQYF

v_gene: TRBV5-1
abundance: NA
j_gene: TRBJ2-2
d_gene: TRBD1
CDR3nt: TGCGCCAGCAGGACAGGGTACGCCGGGGAGCTGTTTTTT
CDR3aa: CASRTGYAGELFF

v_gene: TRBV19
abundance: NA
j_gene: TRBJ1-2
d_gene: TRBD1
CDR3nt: TGTGCCAGTAGTATCCGGGACAGGACACTCCCACGCTACACCTTC
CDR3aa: CASSIRDRTLPRYTF

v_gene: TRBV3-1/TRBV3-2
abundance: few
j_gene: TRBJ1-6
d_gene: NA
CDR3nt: TGTGCCAGCAGCCAGGGCGTCCAGGGCCACGCGAGACCCCTCCACTTT
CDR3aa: CASSQGVQGHARPLHF

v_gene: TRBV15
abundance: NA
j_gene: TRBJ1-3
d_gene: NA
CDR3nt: TGTGCCACCAGCAGAGATGCAGGGTCTGGAAACACCATATATTTT
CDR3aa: CATSRDAGSGNTIYF

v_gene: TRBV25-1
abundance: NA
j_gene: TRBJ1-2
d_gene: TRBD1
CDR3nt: TGTGCCAGCACCAATGACCTCGGGACAGGGAATTGGGTTGGCTACACCTTC
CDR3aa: CASTNDLGTGNWVGYTF

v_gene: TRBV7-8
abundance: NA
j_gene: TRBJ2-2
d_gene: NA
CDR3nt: TGTGCCAGCAGCCTAACCCACCCAAACTTAGAATCTCTGAACACCGGGGAGCTGTTTTTT
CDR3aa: CASSLTHPNLESLNTGELFF

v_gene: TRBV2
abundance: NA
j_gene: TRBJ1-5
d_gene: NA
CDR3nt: TGTGCCAGCAGTGATGAGGGTCAGCCCCAGCATTTT
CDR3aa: CASSDEGQPQHF

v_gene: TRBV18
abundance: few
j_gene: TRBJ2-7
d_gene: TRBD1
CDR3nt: TGTGCCAGCTCACCAGACAGGGGGCGTAAAGGCGAGCAGTACTTC
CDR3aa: CASSPDRGRKGEQYF

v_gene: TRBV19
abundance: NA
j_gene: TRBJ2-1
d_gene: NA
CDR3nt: TGTGCCAGTAAAACGGCGGGGGCTTACAATGAGCAGTTCTTC
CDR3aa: CASKTAGAYNEQFF

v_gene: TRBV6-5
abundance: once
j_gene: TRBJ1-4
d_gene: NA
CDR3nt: TGTGCCAGCACGACTGGGAGGTATGAAAAACTGTTTTTT
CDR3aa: CASTTGRYEKLFF

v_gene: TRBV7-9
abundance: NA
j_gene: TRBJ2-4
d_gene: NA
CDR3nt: TGTGCCAGCAGCTCCGGTGAGGGAAACATTCAGTACTTC
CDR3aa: CASSSGEGNIQYF

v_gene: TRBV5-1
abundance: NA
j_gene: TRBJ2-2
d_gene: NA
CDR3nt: TGCGCCAGCAGCTTGACAGGCGCCAACACCGGGGAGCTGTTTTTT
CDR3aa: CASSLTGANTGELFF

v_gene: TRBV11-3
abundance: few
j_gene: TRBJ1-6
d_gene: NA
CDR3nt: TGTGCCAGCAGCAGGGAGGGGGACGGTAATTCACCCCTCCACTTT
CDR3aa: CASSREGDGNSPLHF

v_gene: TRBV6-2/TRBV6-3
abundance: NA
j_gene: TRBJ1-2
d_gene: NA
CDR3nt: TGTGCCAGCAGTTTTGCACAGGGCTATGGCTACACCTTC
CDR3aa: CASSFAQGYGYTF

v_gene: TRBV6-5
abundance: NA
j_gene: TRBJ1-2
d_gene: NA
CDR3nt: TGTGCCAGCAGTCTGACAGTAGCAGGAGGCTACACCTTC
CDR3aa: CASSLTVAGGYTF

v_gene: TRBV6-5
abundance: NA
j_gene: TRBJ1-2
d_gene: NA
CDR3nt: TGTGCCAGCCTTGGACTAAATGGCTACACCTTC
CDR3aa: CASLGLNGYTF

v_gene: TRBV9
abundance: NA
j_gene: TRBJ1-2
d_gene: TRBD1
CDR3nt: TGTGCCAGCAGCGCGACAGGGGGCGAGGGCTACACCTTC
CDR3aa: CASSATGGEGYTF

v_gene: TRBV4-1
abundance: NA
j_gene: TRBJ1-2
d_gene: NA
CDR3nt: TGCGCCAGCAGCCAAGGGCGTGGGCCCAACTATGGCTACACCTTC
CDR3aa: CASSQGRGPNYGYTF

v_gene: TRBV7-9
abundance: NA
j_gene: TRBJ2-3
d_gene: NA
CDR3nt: TGTGCCAGCAGCTTCTCCGTGAGCACAGATACGCAGTATTTT
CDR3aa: CASSFSVSTDTQYF

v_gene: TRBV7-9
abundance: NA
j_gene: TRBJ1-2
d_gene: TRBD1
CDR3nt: TGTGCCAGCAGCCGAGAAACAGGGGTGGATGGCTACACCTTC
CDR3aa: CASSRETGVDGYTF

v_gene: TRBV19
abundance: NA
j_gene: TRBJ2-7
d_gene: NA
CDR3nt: TGTGCCAGTAGTATAGTACAGGGTGCGTACGAGCAGTACTTC
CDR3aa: CASSIVQGAYEQYF

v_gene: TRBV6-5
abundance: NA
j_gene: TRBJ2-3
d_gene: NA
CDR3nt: TGTGCCAGCAGAAAGCGCAGGGGAGGCACAGATACGCAGTATTTT
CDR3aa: CASRKRRGGTDTQYF

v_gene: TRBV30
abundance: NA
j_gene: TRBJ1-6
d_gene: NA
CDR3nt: TGTGCCTGGAACGATCAGGTCGGTTCACCCCTCCACTTT
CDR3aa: CAWNDQVGSPLHF

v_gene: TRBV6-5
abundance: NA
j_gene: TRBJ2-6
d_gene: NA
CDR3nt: TGTGCCAGCAGCCTACCGTTCTCTGGGGCCAACGTCCTGACTTTC
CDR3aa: CASSLPFSGANVLTF

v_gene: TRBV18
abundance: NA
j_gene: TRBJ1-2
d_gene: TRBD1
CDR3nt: TGTGCCAGCTCACCAATTTCAGCAGGGGGCTATGGCTACACCTTC
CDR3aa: CASSPISAGGYGYTF

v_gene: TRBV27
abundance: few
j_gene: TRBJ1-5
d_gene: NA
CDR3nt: TGTGCCAGCTCCAGGCACCTTGATCAGCCCCAGCATTTT
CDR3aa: CASSRHLDQPQHF

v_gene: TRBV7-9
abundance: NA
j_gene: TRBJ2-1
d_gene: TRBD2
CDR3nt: TGTGCCAGCAGCTTACAGGGACTACTCTACAATGAGCAGTTCTTC
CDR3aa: CASSLQGLLYNEQFF

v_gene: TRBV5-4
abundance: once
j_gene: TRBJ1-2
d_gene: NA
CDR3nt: TGTGCCAGCAGCTTGGTCGGTGTTAACTATGGCTACACCTTC
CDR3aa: CASSLVGVNYGYTF

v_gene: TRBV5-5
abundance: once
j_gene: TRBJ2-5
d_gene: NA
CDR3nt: TGTGCCAGCAGCTTCGCGCCACAAGAGACCCAGTACTTC
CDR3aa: CASSFAPQETQYF

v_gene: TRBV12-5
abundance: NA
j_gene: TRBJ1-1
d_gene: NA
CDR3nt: TGTGCTAGTGCCCAATCGAACACTGAAGCTTTCTTT
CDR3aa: CASAQSNTEAFF

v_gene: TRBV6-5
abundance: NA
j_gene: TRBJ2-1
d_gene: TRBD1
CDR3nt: TGTGCCAGCAGCAACCCCCGGGACAGGGAGTATGAGCAGTTCTTC
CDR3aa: CASSNPRDREYEQFF

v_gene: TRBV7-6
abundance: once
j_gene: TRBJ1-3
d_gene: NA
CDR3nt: TGTGCCAGCAGCCGGGGAGGGGTGGAGATTTCTGGAAACACCATATATTTT
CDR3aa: CASSRGGVEISGNTIYF